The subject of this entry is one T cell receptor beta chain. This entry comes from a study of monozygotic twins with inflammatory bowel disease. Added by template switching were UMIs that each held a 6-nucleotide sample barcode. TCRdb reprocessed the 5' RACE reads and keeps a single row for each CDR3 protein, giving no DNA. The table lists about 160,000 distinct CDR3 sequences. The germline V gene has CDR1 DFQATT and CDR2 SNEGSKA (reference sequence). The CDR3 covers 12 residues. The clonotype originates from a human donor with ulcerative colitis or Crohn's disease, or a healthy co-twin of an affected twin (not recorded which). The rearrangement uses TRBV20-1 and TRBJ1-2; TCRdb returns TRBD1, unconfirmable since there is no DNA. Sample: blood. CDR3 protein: CSAPYRAYGYTF.